Listed below are T cell receptor beta chains from one sample, sequenced in a study of T cell responses to AZD1222 COVID-19 vaccine. Assay used: immunoSEQ multiplex PCR; TCRdb lists only in-frame clones, some missing. The sample has approximately 150,000 clones, over 75% seen once. The material was peripheral blood, obtained on day 0 of AZD1222 vaccination. These TCRs come from an adult in good health. CDR3s include the opening cysteine and the closing phenylalanine or tryptophan. Each record gives: J gene, V gene, clone size, D gene, CDR3 protein, CDR3 DNA. D genes are given only for firm matches. Size values are once, few and many counts, or a class for expanded clones, and some rows have none.

>TRBJ2-7|TRBV27|-|-
CASSPQNSVQYF
TGTGCCAGCAGCCCGCAGAATAGCGTGCAGTACTTC
>TRBJ2-3|TRBV4-2|-|-
CASSPWSRSTDTQYF
TGTGCCAGCAGTCCGTGGTCCCGAAGCACAGATACGCAGTATTTT
>TRBJ2-2|TRBV5-1|-|TRBD1
CASSSQGARGTGELFF
TGCGCCAGCAGCTCTCAGGGGGCGCGAGGCACCGGGGAGCTGTTTTTT
>TRBJ1-1|TRBV27|-|-
CASSLQDRFGEAFF
TGTGCCAGCAGTTTACAGGACCGCTTCGGTGAAGCTTTCTTT
>TRBJ2-3|TRBV19|-|TRBD1
CATTRTGSTDTQYF
TGTGCCACGACGCGGACAGGGTCGACAGATACGCAGTATTTT
>TRBJ2-2|TRBV9|-|TRBD2
CASSVTSGPRGTGELFF
TGTGCCAGCAGCGTAACTAGCGGGCCCCGAGGCACCGGGGAGCTGTTTTTT
>TRBJ1-4|TRBV19|once|-
CASSPGATNEKLFF
TGTGCCAGTAGTCCGGGGGCAACTAATGAAAAACTGTTTTTT
>TRBJ2-5|TRBV29-1|-|-
CSVGQGGETQYF
TGCAGCGTTGGGCAGGGTGGCGAGACCCAGTACTTC
>TRBJ1-1|TRBV5-1|-|-
CASGRRLNTEAFF
TGCGCCAGCGGGCGGAGACTGAACACTGAAGCTTTCTTT
>TRBJ2-7|TRBV7-8|-|TRBD2
CASSPMTSGGEQYF
TGTGCCAGCAGCCCCATGACTAGCGGGGGCGAGCAGTACTTC
>TRBJ1-6|TRBV27|-|-
CASSGGLESPLHF
TGTGCCAGCAGCGGGGGGTTGGAATCACCCCTCCACTTT
>TRBJ2-5|TRBV6-2/TRBV6-3|-|-
CASSADETQYF
TGTGCCAGCAGTGCTGACGAGACCCAGTACTTC
>TRBJ2-3|TRBV7-2|-|TRBD1
CASSLDRGADTQYF
TGTGCCAGCAGCTTAGACAGGGGCGCAGATACGCAGTATTTT
>TRBJ2-2|TRBV5-4|-|-
CASSPHESGELFF
TGTGCCAGCAGCCCCCATGAAAGCGGGGAGCTGTTTTTT
>TRBJ1-2|TRBV10-3|-|TRBD1
CAISVGDRGHGYTF
TGTGCCATCAGCGTGGGGGACAGGGGGCATGGCTACACCTTC
>TRBJ1-1|TRBV5-5|-|-
CASSLVGKTEAFF
TGTGCCAGCAGCCTCGTAGGGAAAACTGAAGCTTTCTTT
>TRBJ2-3|TRBV6-6|-|TRBD1
CASGTGGASTDTQYF
TGTGCCAGCGGGACAGGGGGCGCCAGCACAGATACGCAGTATTTT
>TRBJ1-2|TRBV7-2|-|TRBD1
CASSTDRGRLYGYTF
TGTGCCAGCAGCACGGACAGGGGACGGCTTTATGGCTACACCTTC
>TRBJ1-2|TRBV29-1|-|-
CSVEGPTRILFDGYTF
TGCAGCGTTGAGGGCCCGACACGGATCCTTTTTGATGGCTACACCTTC
>TRBJ2-7|TRBV4-2|-|TRBD1
CASSQQAGTGSYEQYF
TGTGCCAGCAGCCAACAAGCAGGGACAGGGTCCTACGAGCAGTACTTC
>TRBJ2-5|TRBV11-2|-|-
CASSLGPSPRETQYF
TGTGCCAGCAGCTTAGGGCCCAGCCCAAGGGAGACCCAGTACTTC
>TRBJ1-4|TRBV7-9|-|-
CASSLEGRFDEKLFF
TGTGCCAGCAGCTTAGAGGGGAGGTTCGATGAAAAACTGTTTTTT
>TRBJ1-3|TRBV19|-|-
CASSIDLTVSGNTIYF
TGTGCCAGTAGTATAGATCTGACGGTCTCTGGAAACACCATATATTTT
>TRBJ1-4|TRBV2|-|-
CASSEAGATNEKLFF
TGTGCCAGCAGTGAAGCAGGGGCAACTAATGAAAAACTGTTTTTT
>TRBJ2-1|TRBV25-1|-|-
CASIGKSYNEQFF
TGTGCCAGCATAGGAAAATCCTACAATGAGCAGTTCTTC
>TRBJ1-2|TRBV7-3|-|TRBD1
CASSQGTGGGYTF
TGTGCCAGCAGCCAAGGGACAGGGGGTGGCTACACCTTC
>TRBJ2-7|TRBV7-3|-|-
CASSLGGDGAEQYF
TGTGCCAGCAGCTTAGGAGGGGATGGGGCCGAGCAGTACTTC
>TRBJ1-2|TRBV3-1/TRBV3-2|-|-
CASSQDGGNYGYTF
TGTGCCAGCAGCCAAGATGGGGGGAACTATGGCTACACCTTC
>TRBJ1-1|TRBV9|-|-
CASSPTSRMNTEAFF
TGTGCCAGCAGCCCCACGTCCCGGATGAACACTGAAGCTTTCTTT
>TRBJ1-1|TRBV6-5|-|TRBD1
CASRQGLGVNTEAFF
TGTGCCAGCAGACAGGGGTTAGGGGTGAACACTGAAGCTTTCTTT
>TRBJ2-1|TRBV6-5|-|TRBD1
CASSSQGNEQFF
TGTGCCAGCAGTTCACAGGGGAATGAGCAGTTCTTC
>TRBJ1-2|TRBV2|-|-
CASPTWTATNYGYTF
TGTGCCAGCCCTACCTGGACAGCGACTAACTATGGCTACACCTTC
>TRBJ1-6|TRBV19|-|-
CASSLGQGPSPLHF
TGTGCCAGTAGTCTGGGTCAGGGGCCTTCACCCCTCCACTTT
>TRBJ2-2|TRBV7-8|-|TRBD2
CASSSAGLVTGELFF
TGTGCCAGCAGCTCCGCCGGACTAGTGACCGGGGAGCTGTTTTTT
>TRBJ1-1|TRBV6-1|-|-
CASSEEQRTEAFF
TGTGCCAGCAGTGAAGAACAGCGCACTGAAGCTTTCTTT
>TRBJ2-7|TRBV10-3|-|TRBD1
CAISRTGGSYEQYF
TGTGCCATCAGCCGGACAGGGGGCTCCTACGAGCAGTACTTC
>TRBJ1-5|TRBV7-2|few|-
CASSLSSQPQHF
TGTGCCAGCAGCTTGTCTAGTCAGCCCCAGCATTTT
>TRBJ2-2|TRBV19|-|TRBD1
CATSSRRTGVGTGELFF
TGTGCCACCTCCTCCCGCAGGACAGGGGTTGGCACCGGGGAGCTGTTTTTT
>TRBJ2-2|TRBV3-1/TRBV3-2|-|-
CASSQALRWGATGGELFF
TGTGCCAGCAGCCAAGCCCTGAGGTGGGGGGCTACAGGCGGGGAGCTGTTTTTT
>TRBJ1-2|TRBV12-3/TRBV12-4|-|-
CASSLLDGYTF
TGTGCCAGCAGTTTATTGGATGGCTACACCTTC
>TRBJ1-2|TRBV7-3|-|-
CASSSPAERNGYTF
TGTGCCAGCAGCTCACCGGCGGAAAGGAATGGCTACACCTTC